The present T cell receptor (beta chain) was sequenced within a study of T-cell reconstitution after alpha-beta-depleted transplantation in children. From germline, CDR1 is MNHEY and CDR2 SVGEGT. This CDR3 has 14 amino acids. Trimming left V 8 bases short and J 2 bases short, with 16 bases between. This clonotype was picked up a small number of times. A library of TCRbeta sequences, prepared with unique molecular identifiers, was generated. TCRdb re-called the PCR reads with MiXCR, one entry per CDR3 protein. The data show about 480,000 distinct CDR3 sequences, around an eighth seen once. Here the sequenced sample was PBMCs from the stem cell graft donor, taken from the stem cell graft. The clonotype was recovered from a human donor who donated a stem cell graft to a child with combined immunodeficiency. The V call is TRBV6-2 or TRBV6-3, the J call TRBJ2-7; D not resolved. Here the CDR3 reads CASYVGSVPYEQYF. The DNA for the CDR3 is TGTGCCAGCTACGTGGGTTCGGTCCCCTACGAGCAGTACTTC.